What follows is one T cell receptor (beta chain) and its context. TCR beta CDR3 regions were amplified from RNA. First-round RT-PCR with HTBI primers amplified the TCR CDR3 region. TCRdb re-analysed the multiplex PCR reads in MiXCR, keeping a single row per CDR3 protein. The table lists roughly 380,000 distinct CDR3 sequences, approximately 15% of them singletons. These data come from a study of T cells in Graves' hyperthyroidism and ophthalmopathy. The V gene end was trimmed by 6 bases and the J gene end by 0 bases; junction bases not matched to a gene: 7. CDR3 size: 15 residues. The V gene's germline CDR1 is DFQATT and CDR2 SNEGSKA (reference sequence).

The TCR sequence derives from a woman aged 60-70 years with Graves' hyperthyroidism. The chain joins TRBV20-1 to TRBJ2-7, with 11 bases aligning to TRBD2. Sequencing was carried out using blood. This chain's CDR3 is CSAPPTSGSSYEQYF. CDR3 DNA sequence: TGCAGTGCGCCGCCTACTAGCGGGAGCTCCTACGAGCAGTACTTC.